What follows are 13 T cell receptor beta chains derived from one specimen sequenced in a study of T-cell memory formation after mild COVID-19. TCRdb ran MiXCR on the 5' RACE reads and lists one entry per CDR3 protein. Found here are 50,000 or so distinct CDR3 sequences, about 28% of them singletons; the top ten hold around 44%. Specimen: PBMCs or a T cell subset sorted from them (not recorded which). These receptors originate from a young man who had mild COVID-19 (a few samples of this study predate the infection). Cell type and time point are not known.

Here the CDR3 DNA reads TGTGCCAGCAGCCATGGGACAGGTTGGGAGCAGTACTTC. Translation gives CASSHGTGWEQYF. The chain links TRBV3-1 to TRBJ2-7; 8 bases agree with TRBD1. J gave up 7 bases and V 3 bases, and 5 bases lay outside the gene matches. The CDR3 spans 13 residues. Germline-derived CDR1 and CDR2 are LGHDT and YNNKEL (reference sequence).

The sample holds a few counts of this clonotype. The chain carries TRBV12-3 or TRBV12-4 and TRBJ2-7, with D maybe TRBD1 (6 bases). This CDR3 spans 12 amino acids. Trimming removed 4 bases at V and 6 bases at J, with 10 bases between. The CDR3 nucleotides are TGTGCCAGCAGTTCTGGGGGCGTCGAGCAGTACTTC. It is translated as CASSSGGVEQYF.

The rearrangement links TRBV6-5 to TRBJ2-1, with D possibly TRBD2 on 7 matching bases. The V gene lost 7 bases and the J gene lost 8 bases, with 21 bases spanning the gap. This CDR3 region has 15 residues. The germline V gene has CDR1 MNHEY and CDR2 SVGAGI. The CDR3 region has the DNA TGTGCCAGCACCCTGGGGGCTAGCGGTTGGCATGAGCAGTTCTTC. This translates into CASTLGASGWHEQFF.

This clonotype was seen more than once but under ten times. V usage is TRBV5-1 and J usage is TRBJ2-2; 8 nucleotides align to TRBD1. CDR1 and CDR2 (germline): SGHRS, YFSETQ. The V and J ends lost 3 bases and 6 bases, in that order; junction bases with no gene match: 4. The CDR3 is 14 residues long. The CDR3 protein is CASSWTGLAGELFF. For the CDR3, the DNA is TGCGCCAGCAGCTGGACAGGGTTGGCCGGGGAGCTGTTTTTT.

This chain uses TRBV4-1 with TRBJ1-2; 9 nucleotides match TRBD1. The length of the CDR3 is 15 residues. With V trimmed by 4 bases and J by 4 bases, 7 bases remained unmatched. From germline, CDR1 is MGHRA and CDR2 YSYEKL. The CDR3 sequence: CASSPNRDRAYGYTF. The CDR3 region has the DNA TGCGCCAGCAGCCCGAACCGGGACAGGGCCTATGGCTACACCTTC.

V and J are TRBV7-9 and TRBJ2-5; 8 nucleotides agree with TRBD2. The CDR3 consists of 14 residues. CDR1 is SEHNR, CDR2 FQNEAQ, per germline (reference sequence). The junction had 8 bases not matched to a gene; V was cut back by 6 bases and J by 5 bases. The CDR3 is CASRKSGGEETQYF. Written as DNA, the CDR3 is TGTGCCAGCAGAAAGAGCGGGGGCGAGGAGACCCAGTACTTC.

V gene TRBV4-3 combines with J gene TRBJ2-7, with D hard to call. V gave up 4 bases and J gave up 5 bases, with 15 bases separating them. This CDR3 contains 14 residues. In germline, CDR1 is LGHNA, CDR2 YSLEER. The CDR3 nucleotides read TGCGCCAGCAGCCGCTCCAGAGGTGTCAACGAGCAGTACTTC. It yields the protein CASSRSRGVNEQYF.

V is TRBV9 and J is TRBJ2-3; 7 bases match TRBD2. CDR1 SGDLS and CDR2 YYNGEE come from the germline V gene. The CDR3 is made up of 15 amino acids. The ends lost 3 bases at V and 0 bases at J; junction bases unmatched: 4. As DNA, the CDR3 is TGTGCCAGCAGCGGCCTAGCGGCTAGCACAGATACGCAGTATTTT. Amino acids: CASSGLAASTDTQYF. The full variable domain, its missing parts supplied by reference TRBV9 and TRBJ2-3, is DSGVTQTPKHLITATGQRVTLRCSPRSGDLSVYWYQQSLDQGLQFLIQYYNGEERAKGNILERFSAQQFPDLHSELNLSSLELGDSALYFCASSGLAASTDTQYFGPGTRLTVL.

The chain carries TRBV28 and TRBJ2-1, with 12 bases that match TRBD1. The germline CDR1 and CDR2 sequences are MDHEN and SYDVKM. J gave up 6 bases and V 2 bases, and 5 bases lay outside the gene matches. This CDR3 spans 16 amino acids. CDR3 sequence (DNA): TGTGCCAGCAGTTTACCCCGGGACAGGGGGCTCAATGAGCAGTTCTTC. Translation: CASSLPRDRGLNEQFF.

This clonotype was found a few times. The rearrangement joins TRBV20-1 to TRBJ1-3; no firm D call. Germline V gives CDR1 DFQATT, CDR2 SNEGSKA (reference sequence). CDR3 length: 16 amino acids. V shed 6 bases and J shed 7 bases, with 25 bases lying between them. The CDR3 loop reads CSAHLWSLAGSNTIYF. As DNA, the CDR3 is TGCAGTGCGCACTTATGGTCCCTGGCGGGCAGCAACACCATATATTTT.

This chain uses TRBV7-8 with TRBJ2-1; TRBD2 matches 10 bases. The CDR3 sequence is 15 residues long. CDR1 is SGHVS, CDR2 FQNEAQ, per germline. V gave up 2 bases and J gave up 8 bases; unmatched junction bases: 6. CDR3 nucleotides: TGTGCCAGCAGCTTAATCGCTAGCGGGAGAGATGAGCAGTTCTTC. It translates to CASSLIASGRDEQFF.

This clonotype was seen more than once but under ten times. J is TRBJ2-2 and V is TRBV6-2 or TRBV6-3, with 7 bases identical to TRBD1. The CDR3 has 14 residues. Germline V gives CDR1 MNHEY, CDR2 SVGEGT. The V segment lost 9 bases and the J segment 0 bases; nucleotides outside the gene matches: 4. The CDR3 region is CASLGTANTGELFF. CDR3 in DNA: TGTGCCAGTTTAGGGACAGCGAACACCGGGGAGCTGTTTTTT.

This clonotype was detected many times. The chain uses TRBV23-1 and TRBJ2-5; a possible D gene is TRBD1 (5 bases). TRBV23-1 carries the ORF label, with uncertain function. Trimming removed 3 bases at V and 3 bases at J, with 14 bases between. This CDR3 contains 15 residues. The DNA for the CDR3 is TGCGCCAGCAGTCAGGCAGGGCTTACTAAAGAGACCCAGTACTTC. Translated, it gives CASSQAGLTKETQYF.